A selection of T cell receptor beta chains follows, all from one sample in a study of CD8 T cells in ankylosing spondylitis. TCRdb independently ran MiXCR on the 5' RACE reads; one entry per CDR3 protein. The profile shows about 140,000 distinct CDR3 sequences, about 32% of them singletons. Material: synovial fluid, either unsorted or a sorted T cell fraction (not recorded which). Source of these receptors: a male donor with ankylosing spondylitis. CDR3s include the opening cysteine and the closing phenylalanine or tryptophan. A D gene is named only where the DNA matches it firmly. Clone size, where shown, is once, few, many, or a class for clones that have expanded.

j_call,clone_size,v_call,d_call,cdr3_nt,cdr3_aa
TRBJ1-6,-,TRBV6-4,-,TGTGCCAGCAGTGATAAGGGACTTTATAATTCACCCCTCCACTTT,CASSDKGLYNSPLHF
TRBJ2-1,-,TRBV28,-,TGTGCCAGCAGTGGACGGACTATCCGGAATGAGCAGTTCTTC,CASSGRTIRNEQFF
TRBJ2-5,-,TRBV12-5,TRBD2,TGTGCTAGTGGCTTCGGACTAGCGGAGACCCAGTACTTC,CASGFGLAETQYF
TRBJ2-1,-,TRBV7-3,TRBD2,TGTGCCAGCAGCTTCAGCGGGGGGGCCTCCAATGAGCAGTTCTTC,CASSFSGGASNEQFF
TRBJ1-1,few,TRBV4-2,TRBD1,TGTGCCAGCAGCCAAGATCAAACAGGGGAGGCTGAAGCTTTCTTT,CASSQDQTGEAEAFF
TRBJ1-3,-,TRBV20-1,TRBD1,TGCAGTGCTGGAACAGGGGGAAAGGGTAACACCATATATTTT,CSAGTGGKGNTIYF
TRBJ2-5,-,TRBV20-1,-,TGCAGTGCTAGACTTAGTACAGGGGGGGTAGAGACCCAGTACTTC,CSARLSTGGVETQYF
TRBJ2-3,-,TRBV11-2,TRBD2,TGTGCCAGCAGCTATCGGGGTAGCGGGGGGGCGAGCACAGATACGCAGTATTTT,CASSYRGSGGASTDTQYF
TRBJ2-1,few,TRBV5-1,TRBD2,TGCGCCAGCAGCATACCGAGCGGGAGCTTCTACAATGAGCAGTTCTTC,CASSIPSGSFYNEQFF
TRBJ1-6,few,TRBV27,-,TGTGCCAGCAGTCGGGACTTTGTGACCCTCCACTTT,CASSRDFVTLHF
TRBJ2-3,many,TRBV20-1,TRBD1,TGCAGTGCTCGGAAACAGGGGACCTCGACAGATACGCAGTATTTT,CSARKQGTSTDTQYF
TRBJ1-1,-,TRBV7-2,-,TGTGCCAGCAGCTCCGGGTCGTGGAACACTGAAGCTTTCTTT,CASSSGSWNTEAFF
TRBJ2-2,-,TRBV5-1,TRBD2,TGCGCCAGCAACCCTACCGCAACCAGCGGGGGCCTTAAAGGGGGGGAGCTGTTTTTT,CASNPTATSGGLKGGELFF
TRBJ1-3,-,TRBV4-2,TRBD1,TGTGCCAGCAGCCAAGGACCCTCGGCAGGGGGCGAGGGAAACACCATATATTTT,CASSQGPSAGGEGNTIYF
TRBJ1-1,once,TRBV6-5,-,TGTGCCAGCAGTTACAACGGGGGGAACACTGAAGCTTTCTTT,CASSYNGGNTEAFF
TRBJ1-3,many,TRBV20-1,-,TGCAGTGCTAGAGGGGTCGGAAATTCCATATATTTT,CSARGVGNSIYF
TRBJ1-1,few,TRBV12-3/TRBV12-4,-,TGTGCCAGCACTTTAAGGGGTGAAGCTTTCTTT,CASTLRGEAFF
TRBJ1-2,-,TRBV12-3/TRBV12-4,-,TGTGCCAGCACCATGACAGTGAATTATGGCTACACCTTC,CASTMTVNYGYTF
TRBJ2-3,-,TRBV5-6,TRBD1,TGTGCCAGCAGTGCAGGGACAGGGAGGACAGATACGCAGTATTTT,CASSAGTGRTDTQYF
TRBJ2-7,many,TRBV6-5,TRBD1,TGTGCCAGCAGGACAGGGACCTACGAGCAGTACTTC,CASRTGTYEQYF
TRBJ2-3,-,TRBV7-8,-,TGTGCCAGCAGCCGCCGGGACGGAGGGTTCACAGATACGCAGTATTTT,CASSRRDGGFTDTQYF
TRBJ2-1,many,TRBV28,TRBD2,TGTGCCAGCAGCCAAGCCGGGACTATGTCGCATGAGCAGTTCTTC,CASSQAGTMSHEQFF
TRBJ2-3,-,TRBV15,-,TGTGCCACCAGCAGAGGGGCGGATACGCAGTATTTT,CATSRGADTQYF
TRBJ1-2,-,TRBV19,-,TGTGCCAGTAGTATTCCGGGGAACTATGGCTACACCTTC,CASSIPGNYGYTF
TRBJ2-6,medium-sized,TRBV28,-,TGTGCCAGCAGTTCCTTCCCTGGGGCCAACGTCCTGACTTTC,CASSSFPGANVLTF
TRBJ2-6,-,TRBV9,-,TGTGCCAGCAGCGTAGAGGTCTCTGGGGCCAACGTCCTGACTTTC,CASSVEVSGANVLTF
TRBJ2-3,-,TRBV9,-,TGTGCCAGCAGCCTCTCCCCTAGAGATACGCAGTATTTT,CASSLSPRDTQYF
TRBJ2-7,-,TRBV20-1,-,TGCAGTGCCCCTTTAGCGGTTTACGAGCAGTACTTC,CSAPLAVYEQYF
TRBJ2-7,-,TRBV7-9,TRBD1,TGTGCCAGCAGCTTAGCGCGGGGACAGGGGATGGTCTACGAGCAGTACTTC,CASSLARGQGMVYEQYF
TRBJ1-2,-,TRBV28,-,TGTGCCAGCAGTTGGGGGACACCTCACACCTTC,CASSWGTPHTF
TRBJ1-1,-,TRBV20-1,-,TGCAGTGCTAGAATCGGGACGGGGAACACTGAAGCTTTCTTT,CSARIGTGNTEAFF
TRBJ2-3,-,TRBV9,-,TGTGCCAGCAGCGTAGATCTAGTTACAGATACGCAGTATTTT,CASSVDLVTDTQYF
TRBJ2-3,-,TRBV21-1,-,TGTGCCAGCAGCAAAGACCAAAGGAGGGACACTAAACACAACACAGATACGCAGTATTTT,CASSKDQRRDTKHNTDTQYF
TRBJ2-2,-,TRBV5-6,-,TGTGCCAGCAGCTTCGAAGCGGGCCGCACCGGGGAGCTGTTTTTT,CASSFEAGRTGELFF
TRBJ1-6,-,TRBV5-1,TRBD1,TGCGCCAGCAGCCCTACAGGGGGCAAATCACCCCTCCACTTT,CASSPTGGKSPLHF
TRBJ2-7,-,TRBV18,TRBD2,TGTGCCAGCTCACCCCGCGGGAGGATTTACGAGCAGTACTTC,CASSPRGRIYEQYF
TRBJ2-1,-,TRBV20-1,-,TGCAGTGCTACCCCCGGACAGTACAATGAGCAGTTCTTC,CSATPGQYNEQFF
TRBJ2-1,few,TRBV24-1,-,TGTGCCACCAGTGATTTGGCCGGCGCGGCCCGTTATGAGCAGTTCTTC,CATSDLAGAARYEQFF
TRBJ1-1,-,TRBV18,-,TGTGCCAGCTCACCAGCGGGGCGAAACACTGAAGCTTTCTTT,CASSPAGRNTEAFF
TRBJ1-1,few,TRBV5-1,TRBD1,TGCGCCAGCAGCGGGGGACAGGGGAGCACTGAAGCTTTCTTT,CASSGGQGSTEAFF
TRBJ2-6,many,TRBV5-1,-,TGCGCCAGCAGCTTGGAGCCTCCAGGGTTTGGGGCCAACGTCCTGACTTTC,CASSLEPPGFGANVLTF
TRBJ2-7,-,TRBV10-3,-,TGTGCCATCGGGGGCCCGGGCAGAACTTACGAGCAGTACTTC,CAIGGPGRTYEQYF
TRBJ2-7,many,TRBV7-2,-,TGTGCCAGCAGCTTACAGGGAGTAACCTACGAGCAGTACTTC,CASSLQGVTYEQYF
TRBJ1-1,many,TRBV7-3,-,TGTGCCAGCAGCTTACAGGGGACCACTGAAGCTTTCTTT,CASSLQGTTEAFF
TRBJ1-3,few,TRBV14,-,TGTGCCAGCAGCCAAGACAGGGGTCGCGGAAACACCATATATTTT,CASSQDRGRGNTIYF
TRBJ1-6,-,TRBV12-3/TRBV12-4,-,TGTGCCAGCAGTTTATTTCCTTCACCCCTCCACTTT,CASSLFPSPLHF